This T cell receptor (beta chain) was found in a study of glioma-infiltrating T cells. This clonotype appeared many times. Antigen unknown. General study results and limits: Only very few CDR3 sequences appeared in both tissue and blood. Above-expected tissue-blood divergence occurred in all gliomas, most in low-grade ones.

Trimming removed 4 bases from V and 1 base from J, with 11 bases in between. The CDR3 sequence is 14 residues long. Germline lookup yields CDR1 DFQATT and CDR2 SNEGSKA (reference sequence). The iRepertoire nested amplicon-rescue multiplex PCR amplified TCR alpha and beta CDR3s from RNA. Tissue mRNA or PBMC total RNA, roughly 90-400 ng, went into one-step reverse transcription and amplification. TCRdb ran MiXCR on the multiplex PCR reads and lists one entry per CDR3 protein. The sample includes about 130,000 distinct CDR3 sequences, approximately 26% seen only once; the top ten take 27%. V usage is TRBV20-1 and J usage is TRBJ1-5; D is perhaps TRBD1 (5 bases). Specimen: glioma tissue, nonneoplastic brain tissue, or PBMCs (not recorded which). The source of this sequence is a human donor with low-grade glioma or glioblastoma, undergoing nonglioma brain surgery, or in good health (not recorded which). The CDR3 sequence: CSATRGGSNQPQHF. The CDR3 DNA sequence: TGCAGTGCTACCCGCGGGGGAAGCAATCAGCCCCAGCATTTT.